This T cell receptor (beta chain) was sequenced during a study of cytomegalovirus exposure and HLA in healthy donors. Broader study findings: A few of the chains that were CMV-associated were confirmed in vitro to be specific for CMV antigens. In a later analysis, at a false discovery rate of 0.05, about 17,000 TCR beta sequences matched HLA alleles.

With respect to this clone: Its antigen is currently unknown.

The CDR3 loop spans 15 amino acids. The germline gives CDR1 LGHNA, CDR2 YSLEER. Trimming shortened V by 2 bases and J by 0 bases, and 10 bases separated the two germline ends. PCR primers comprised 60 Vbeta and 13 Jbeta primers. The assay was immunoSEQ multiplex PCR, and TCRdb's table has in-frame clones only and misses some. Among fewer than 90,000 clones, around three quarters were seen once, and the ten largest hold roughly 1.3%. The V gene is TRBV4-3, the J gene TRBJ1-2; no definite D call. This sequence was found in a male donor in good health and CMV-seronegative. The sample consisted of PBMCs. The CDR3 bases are TGCGCCAGCAGCCAAAACCAGCAGGCTAACTATGGCTACACCTTC. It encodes CASSQNQQANYGYTF.